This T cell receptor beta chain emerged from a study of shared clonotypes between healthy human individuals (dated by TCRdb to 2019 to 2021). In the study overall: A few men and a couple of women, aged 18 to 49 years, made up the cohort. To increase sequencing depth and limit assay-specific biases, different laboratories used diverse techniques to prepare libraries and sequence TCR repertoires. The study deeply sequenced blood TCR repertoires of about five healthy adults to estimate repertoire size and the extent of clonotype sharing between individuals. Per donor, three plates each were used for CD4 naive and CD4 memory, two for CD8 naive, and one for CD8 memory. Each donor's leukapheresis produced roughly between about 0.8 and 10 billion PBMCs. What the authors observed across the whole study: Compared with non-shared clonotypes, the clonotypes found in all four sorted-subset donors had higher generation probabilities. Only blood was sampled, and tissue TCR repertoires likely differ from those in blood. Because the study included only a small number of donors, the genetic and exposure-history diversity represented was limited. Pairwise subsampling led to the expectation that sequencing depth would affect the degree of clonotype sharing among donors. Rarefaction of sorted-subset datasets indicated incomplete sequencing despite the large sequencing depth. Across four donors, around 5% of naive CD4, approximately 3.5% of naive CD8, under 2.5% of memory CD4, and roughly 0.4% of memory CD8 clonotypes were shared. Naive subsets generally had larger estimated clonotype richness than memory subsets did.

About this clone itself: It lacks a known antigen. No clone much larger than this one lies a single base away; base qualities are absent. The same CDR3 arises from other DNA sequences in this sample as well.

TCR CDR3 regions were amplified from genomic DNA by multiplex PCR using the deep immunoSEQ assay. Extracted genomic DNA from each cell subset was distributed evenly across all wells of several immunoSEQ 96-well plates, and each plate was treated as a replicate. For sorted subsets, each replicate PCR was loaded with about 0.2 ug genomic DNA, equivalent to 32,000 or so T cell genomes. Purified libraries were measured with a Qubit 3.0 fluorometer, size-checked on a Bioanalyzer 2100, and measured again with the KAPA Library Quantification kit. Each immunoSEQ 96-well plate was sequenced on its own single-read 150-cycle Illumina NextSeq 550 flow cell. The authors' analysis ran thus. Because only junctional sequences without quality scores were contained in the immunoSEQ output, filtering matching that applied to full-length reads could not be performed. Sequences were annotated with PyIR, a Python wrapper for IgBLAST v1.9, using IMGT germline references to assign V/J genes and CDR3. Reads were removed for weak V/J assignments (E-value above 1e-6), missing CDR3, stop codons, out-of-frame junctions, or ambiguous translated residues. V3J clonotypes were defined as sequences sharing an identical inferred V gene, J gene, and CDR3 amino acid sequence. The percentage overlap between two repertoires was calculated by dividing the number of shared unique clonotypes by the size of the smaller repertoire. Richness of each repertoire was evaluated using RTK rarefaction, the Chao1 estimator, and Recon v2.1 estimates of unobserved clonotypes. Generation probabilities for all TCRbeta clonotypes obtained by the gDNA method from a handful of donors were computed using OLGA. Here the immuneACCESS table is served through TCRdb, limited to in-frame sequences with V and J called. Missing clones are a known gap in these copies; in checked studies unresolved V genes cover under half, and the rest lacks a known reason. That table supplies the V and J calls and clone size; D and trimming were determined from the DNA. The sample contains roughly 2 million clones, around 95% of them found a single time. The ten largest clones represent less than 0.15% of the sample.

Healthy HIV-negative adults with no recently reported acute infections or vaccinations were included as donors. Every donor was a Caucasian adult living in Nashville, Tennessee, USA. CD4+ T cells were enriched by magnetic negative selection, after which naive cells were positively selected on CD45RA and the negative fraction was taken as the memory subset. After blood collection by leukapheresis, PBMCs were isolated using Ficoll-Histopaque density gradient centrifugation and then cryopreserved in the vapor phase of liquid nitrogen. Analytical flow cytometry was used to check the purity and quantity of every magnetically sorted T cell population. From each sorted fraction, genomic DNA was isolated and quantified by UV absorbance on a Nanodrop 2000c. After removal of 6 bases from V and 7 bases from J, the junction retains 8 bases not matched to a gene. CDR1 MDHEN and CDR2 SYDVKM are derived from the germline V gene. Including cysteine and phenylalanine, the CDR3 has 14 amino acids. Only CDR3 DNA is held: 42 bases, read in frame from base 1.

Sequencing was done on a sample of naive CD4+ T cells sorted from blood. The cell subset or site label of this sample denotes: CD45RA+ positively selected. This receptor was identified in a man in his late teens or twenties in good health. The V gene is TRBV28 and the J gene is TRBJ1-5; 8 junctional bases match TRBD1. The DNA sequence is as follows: TGTGCCAGCAGCTCTGGACAGGGCGGCCAGCCCCAGCATTTT. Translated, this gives CASSSGQGGQPQHF.